These 15 T cell receptor beta chains share one sample of origin, sequenced in a study of blood T cell repertoires in COVID-19. Profiling relied on immunoSEQ multiplex PCR, and the TCRdb table lists in-frame clones only, not all of them. The profile shows more than 150,000 clones, roughly 84% of them singletons. Sequencing input: peripheral blood. The receptors originated from a woman in her 50s with acute or convalescent COVID-19.

The rearrangement uses TRBV2 and TRBJ2-3, with D maybe TRBD2 (5 bases). CDR3 length equals 11 residues. Trimming stripped 9 bases from V and 6 bases from J, with 10 bases between. Looked up from germline, CDR1 is SNHLY and CDR2 is FYNNEI. The CDR3 protein is CARTIGDTQYF. The CDR3 bases are TGTGCCAGGACTATTGGGGATACGCAGTATTTT.

The chain recombines TRBV2 with TRBJ1-5; TRBD1 might be the D (5 bases). The CDR3 runs 15 residues. The germline V gene has CDR1 SNHLY and CDR2 FYNNEI. Between the trimmed V and J ends, which lost 6 bases and 1 base, there was a span of 13 bases. CDR3 DNA sequence: TGTGCCAGCAGGATAGGGGCCGCCAGCAATCAGCCCCAGCATTTT. Translation: CASRIGAASNQPQHF.

The chain links TRBV12-3 or TRBV12-4 to TRBJ1-5; 8 nucleotides line up with TRBD1. This CDR3 spans 13 amino acids. J was trimmed by 5 bases and V by 5 bases; bases with no gene match: 2. CDR3 in DNA: TGTGCCAGCAGTCGCAGGGGGCATCAGCCCCAGCATTTT. This encodes CASSRRGHQPQHF.

Here the CDR3 DNA reads TGTGCCAGCAGGGCCCAACAGGGGTGGAACACTGAAGCTTTCTTT. Translation gives CASRAQQGWNTEAFF. The chain uses TRBV2 and TRBJ1-1, with 7 bases matching TRBD1. CDR3 length: 15 residues. With 6 bases clipped from V and 1 base from J, the junction kept 8 bases outside the gene matches. Per germline, CDR1 SNHLY and CDR2 FYNNEI.

The chain combines TRBV7-3 with TRBJ2-1, with no clear D. V lost 3 bases and J 9 bases, leaving 12 bases between the germline ends. The germline V gene has CDR1 SGHTA and CDR2 FQGTGA. The CDR3 is 13 residues long. The chain's CDR3 is CASSFRDPGEQFF. CDR3 nucleotides: TGTGCCAGCAGCTTCCGAGACCCGGGTGAGCAGTTCTTC.

The rearrangement links TRBV2 to TRBJ2-7; 12 positions agree with TRBD1. J gave up 5 bases and V 9 bases, and 2 bases lay outside the gene matches. This CDR3 comprises 12 residues. In germline, CDR1 is SNHLY, CDR2 FYNNEI. As DNA, the CDR3 is TGTGCCAGGGGACAGGGGGCCCACGAGCAGTACTTC. Amino acid sequence: CARGQGAHEQYF.

This clone was detected once. This chain uses TRBV27 with TRBJ2-3; tentative D call: TRBD1 (6 bases). There are 15 residues in the CDR3. Germline V CDR1 and CDR2: MNHEY, SMNVEV (reference sequence). Trimming removed 3 bases from V and 4 bases from J, with 14 bases in between. Here the CDR3 DNA reads TGTGCCAGCAGTTTCCGGGCTGCAGGGGCAGATACGCAGTATTTT. Translation: CASSFRAAGADTQYF.

The sample holds a few counts of this clone. This chain joins TRBV12-1 and TRBJ2-7; the table names TRBD1, a call not compared with the DNA. TRBV12-1 is a pseudogene. CDR3 length: 16 residues. CDR3 loop: CASPTTPQGQSYEQYF. In DNA, the CDR3 is TGTGCCAGCCCTACAACCCCTCAGGGCCAATCCTACGAGCAGTACTTC.

This chain joins TRBV21-1 and TRBJ1-2; the table's D call, TRBD1, was not checked against the DNA. TRBV21-1 is marked as a pseudogene. This CDR3 comprises 11 residues. CDR3 sequence reads: CASRGQYGYTF. CDR3 sequence (DNA): TGTGCCAGCAGGGGGCAATATGGCTACACCTTC.

The chain recombines TRBV7-8 with TRBJ2-5; 14 nucleotides align to TRBD2. The CDR3 has 18 amino acids. Per the germline V gene, CDR1 is SGHVS and CDR2 is FQNEAQ. Trimming took 5 bases from V and 2 from J; bases not matched to a gene: 10. This CDR3 is CASSRGLAGGTIQETQYF. The CDR3 DNA is TGTGCCAGCAGCCGAGGACTAGCGGGGGGCACAATACAAGAGACCCAGTACTTC.

Of note for this clone: Other nucleotide sequences from this sample produce the same CDR3. V and J are TRBV5-4 and TRBJ2-5, with a possible D match to TRBD2 (6 bases). Germline V lookup: CDR1 SGHNT, CDR2 YYREEE (reference sequence). The CDR3 extends over 14 amino acids. The V end was cut by 0 bases, the J end by 2 bases, with 8 bases between. CDR3 in amino acids: CASSLAGTQETQYF. The CDR3 DNA is TGTGCCAGCAGCTTGGCGGGGACTCAAGAGACCCAGTACTTC.

The DNA for the CDR3 is TGTGCCAGCAGCGTAGGTTACGACAGGGGCTCCTACGAGCAGTACTTC. Amino acid sequence: CASSVGYDRGSYEQYF. The chain links TRBV9 to TRBJ2-7; 8 bases fit TRBD1. The germline V gene has CDR1 SGDLS and CDR2 YYNGEE. J gave up 0 bases and V 0 bases, and 5 bases lay outside the gene matches. The CDR3 totals 16 residues.

This chain uses TRBV7-7 with TRBJ2-1; D gene uncertain. This CDR3 region has 14 residues. CDR1 and CDR2 from the germline V gene are SSHAT and FNYEAQ (reference sequence). V was pared by 5 bases and J by 7 bases, with 15 bases between. This CDR3 is CASSPPTPRNEQFF. The CDR3 DNA reads as TGTGCCAGCAGCCCTCCGACCCCGAGGAATGAGCAGTTCTTC.

J is TRBJ2-7 and V is TRBV19, with TRBD2 as a possible D gene (6 bases). Trimming took off 6 bases at V and 0 bases at J, with 15 bases between the two ends. The V gene's germline CDR1 is LNHDA and CDR2 SQIVND (reference sequence). There are 15 residues in the CDR3. CDR3 DNA: TGTGCCAGTAGGGGGGGTGAAGGGGACTCCTACGAGCAGTACTTC. Translating it yields CASRGGEGDSYEQYF.

V and J are TRBV19 and TRBJ1-5, with unresolved D. V dropped 4 bases and J dropped 9 bases, with 7 bases sitting between them. CDR3 length: 11 amino acids. In germline, CDR1 is LNHDA, CDR2 SQIVND (reference sequence). CDR3 sequence reads: CASSTLGPQHF. The CDR3 coding sequence is TGTGCCAGTAGTACCCTAGGGCCCCAGCATTTT.